These 31 T cell receptor beta chains came from one sample sequenced in a study of technical replicates of blood from several donors. TCRdb's table, derived via immunoSEQ multiplex PCR, lists solely in-frame clones and lacks some. The sample records approximately 50,000 clones, 90% to 96% being singletons. Sequences were obtained from T cells isolated from PBMCs. These receptors came from a human donor in good health.

The chain is built from TRBV7-9 and TRBJ2-7; 8 bases are shared with TRBD1. This CDR3 comprises 18 residues. Trimming cost V 5 bases and J 0 bases; bases outside gene matches: 15. Germline V gene sequence: CDR1 SEHNR, CDR2 FQNEAQ (reference sequence). The CDR3 DNA follows: TGTGCCAGCAGCCATCCCTTGGACAGGGCAACGAGCTCCTACGAGCAGTACTTC. It specifies CASSHPLDRATSSYEQYF.

The CDR3 is CSVETGGYYGYTF. The CDR3 bases are TGCAGCGTCGAGACAGGGGGATACTATGGCTACACCTTC. The chain has TRBV29-1 and TRBJ1-2; TRBD1 agrees at 9 bases. Losses at the gene ends were 6 bases for V and 3 bases for J; bases not matched to a gene: 5. Germline CDR1 SQVTM, CDR2 ANQGSEA. CDR3 length: 13 residues.

This sequence joins TRBV4-3 and TRBJ2-7; D unclear. The CDR3 has 15 amino acids. Germline CDR1 and CDR2: LGHNA and YSLEER. The V end was cut by 8 bases, the J end by 1 base, with 18 bases between. CDR3 bases: TGCGCCAGCCACTCTTACGCGGCCTCTTCCTACGAGCAGTACTTC. It encodes CASHSYAASSYEQYF.

The rearrangement joins TRBV25-1 to TRBJ2-2, with a possible D match to TRBD2 (6 bases). The germline V and J ends were trimmed by 1 base and 1 base, with 10 bases remaining between them. The germline CDR1 and CDR2 sequences are MGHDK and SYGVNS. The CDR3 sequence is 16 residues long. The CDR3 DNA follows: TGTGCCAGCAGTGAATGGAGGGCGTGGAACACCGGGGAGCTGTTTTTT. It yields the protein CASSEWRAWNTGELFF.

This sequence joins TRBV14 and TRBJ1-2, with 7 bases matching TRBD1. Unmatched junction bases numbered 0, after V lost 2 bases and J lost 6 bases. CDR1 SGHDN and CDR2 FVKESK come from the germline V gene. The CDR3 runs 12 residues. CDR3: CASSQQGDGYTF. CDR3 bases: TGTGCCAGCAGCCAACAGGGGGATGGCTACACCTTC.

CDR3 DNA: TGCGCCAGCAGCCTGGGACTAGCGGGAAGATACTCCTACGAGCAGTACTTC. This gives the protein CASSLGLAGRYSYEQYF. This chain links TRBV5-1 with TRBJ2-7; 13 bases line up with TRBD2. J gave up 0 bases and V 4 bases, and 7 bases lay outside the gene matches. Per germline, CDR1 SGHRS and CDR2 YFSETQ. The CDR3 runs to 17 residues.

The J gene is TRBJ2-1, the V gene TRBV2, with 9 bases aligning to TRBD1. Trimming cost V 9 bases and J 8 bases; bases outside gene matches: 5. The germline CDR1 and CDR2 sequences are SNHLY and FYNNEI. There are 12 residues in the CDR3. CDR3 amino acids: CASSNRGHEQFF. CDR3 nucleotide sequence: TGTGCCAGTTCAAACAGGGGGCATGAGCAGTTCTTC. Filled out from reference TRBV2 and TRBJ2-1, the complete variable domain reads EPEVTQTPSHQVTQMGQEVILRCVPISNHLYFYWYRQILGQKVEFLVSFYNNEISEKSEIFDDQFSVERPDGSNFTLKIRSTKLEDSAMYFCASSNRGHEQFFGPGTRLTVL.

This chain connects TRBV6-5 to TRBJ2-7, with 7 positions matching TRBD2. In germline, CDR1 is MNHEY, CDR2 SVGAGI. This CDR3 is built from 14 residues. The V gene end was trimmed by 5 bases and the J gene end by 4 bases; junction bases not matched to a gene: 8. As DNA, the CDR3 is TGTGCCAGCAGTCCTGGGGGGGGTTCTTACGAGCAGTACTTC. Encoded protein: CASSPGGGSYEQYF.

The chain couples TRBV29-1 to TRBJ2-3; TRBD1 matches at 7 bases. CDR3 length equals 15 residues. V was pared by 3 bases and J by 2 bases, with 8 bases of the junction left unmatched. CDR1 is SQVTM and CDR2 is ANQGSEA in the germline V gene. The chain's CDR3 is CSVESGGPTTDTQYF. The CDR3 region has the DNA TGCAGCGTTGAGTCAGGGGGACCCACCACAGATACGCAGTATTTT.

The chain couples TRBV27 to TRBJ2-7, with 8 bases aligning to TRBD2. This CDR3 has 14 residues. Unmatched junction bases numbered 6, after V lost 5 bases and J lost 3 bases. Germline V gene sequence: CDR1 MNHEY, CDR2 SMNVEV (reference sequence). The CDR3 coding sequence is TGTGCCAGCAGTGAGCGGGGACTAGGCTACGAGCAGTACTTC. Translated: CASSERGLGYEQYF.

The chain recombines TRBV27 with TRBJ2-7; 14 bases line up with TRBD2. The CDR3 contains 17 residues. The V gene's germline CDR1 is MNHEY and CDR2 SMNVEV (reference sequence). V shed 4 bases and J 4 bases; nucleotides not matched to a gene: 9. CDR3 residues: CASSSERGTSGSYEQYF. For the CDR3, the DNA is TGTGCCAGCAGTTCAGAACGGGGGACTAGCGGGAGTTACGAGCAGTACTTC.

This chain connects TRBV27 to TRBJ1-2; D uncertain. Germline CDR1 MNHEY, CDR2 SMNVEV (reference sequence). The CDR3 has 13 residues. V lost 3 bases, J lost 0 bases, and 5 bases lay in between. The DNA of the CDR3 is TGTGCCAGCAGTTTGGGAGCTAACTATGGCTACACCTTC. Protein product: CASSLGANYGYTF.

The chain combines TRBV4-1 with TRBJ2-1; D is perhaps TRBD1 (6 bases). V lost 3 bases to trimming and J lost 4 bases, with 13 bases between them. This CDR3 is 15 amino acids long. Germline V gene lookup returns CDR1 MGHRA and CDR2 YSYEKL. The CDR3 region has the DNA TGCGCCAGCAGCCATGAGATCGACAGGTACAATGAGCAGTTCTTC. This gives the protein CASSHEIDRYNEQFF.

The rearrangement joins TRBV7-9 to TRBJ1-2; 10 nucleotides line up with TRBD1. The ends lost 2 bases at V and 1 base at J; junction bases unmatched: 7. CDR3 length: 17 amino acids. Germline-derived CDR1 and CDR2 are SEHNR and FQNEAQ (reference sequence). The CDR3 loop reads CASSLNYGTGVNYGYTF. CDR3 bases: TGTGCCAGCAGCTTAAATTACGGGACAGGGGTTAACTATGGCTACACCTTC.

This chain links TRBV7-6 with TRBJ1-1; weak D call: TRBD1 (6 bases). This CDR3 comprises 15 residues. Trimming shortened V by 3 bases and J by 3 bases, and 14 bases separated the two germline ends. Germline V gene sequence: CDR1 SGHVS, CDR2 FNYEAQ. CDR3 amino acids: CASSFASSGDTEAFF. The CDR3, as DNA: TGTGCCAGCAGCTTTGCCTCCTCAGGGGACACTGAAGCTTTCTTT.

The chain joins TRBV2 to TRBJ2-5; 7 bases are shared with TRBD2. From germline, CDR1 is SNHLY and CDR2 FYNNEI. Trimming cost V 4 bases and J 5 bases; bases outside gene matches: 10. The CDR3 sequence is 15 residues long. Written as DNA, the CDR3 is TGTGCCAGCAGTGGAGAAGCGGGATCGGGGGAGACCCAGTACTTC. Translation: CASSGEAGSGETQYF.

The DNA for the CDR3 is TGTGCCAGCAGCTTCCAGAACAGGGATGACTCCTATGGCTACACCTTC. As protein: CASSFQNRDDSYGYTF. The gene calls are TRBV7-9 and TRBJ1-2, with a possible D match to TRBD1 (6 bases). V was clipped by 3 bases and J by 4 bases, with 18 bases between them. The germline V gene encodes CDR1 SEHNR and CDR2 FQNEAQ (reference sequence). The CDR3 sequence is 16 residues long.

The chain couples TRBV9 to TRBJ2-3; 7 nucleotides line up with TRBD2. Losses at the gene ends were 2 bases for V and 4 bases for J; bases not matched to a gene: 7. Germline CDR1 and CDR2: SGDLS and YYNGEE. The CDR3 is 15 amino acids. The CDR3 DNA reads as TGTGCCAGCAGCGTGACTAGCTATGCCGCAGATACGCAGTATTTT. This sequence encodes CASSVTSYAADTQYF.

As for this clone: A junction end diverges from the germline sequence, so it may reflect a read error. V gene TRBV30 combines with J gene TRBJ2-1, with a possible D match to TRBD1 (6 bases). Germline values: CDR1 GTSNPN, CDR2 SVGIG (reference sequence). CDR3 length equals 13 residues. The CDR3 coding sequence is TGTGCCTGGAAAAGGGGGACATACAGTGAGCAGTTCTTC. Its protein is CAWKRGTYSEQFF. The full variable domain, in which reference TRBV30 and TRBJ2-1 provide the parts outside the CDR3, is SQTIHQWPATLVQPVGSPLSLECTVEGTSNPNLYWYRQAAGRGLQLLFYSVGIGQISSEVPQNLSASRPQDRQFILSSKKLLLSDSGFYLCAWKRGTYSEQFFGPGTRLTVL.

The V and J genes are TRBV7-2 and TRBJ2-7; a weak D match, TRBD1 (5 bases). V lost 4 bases, J lost 5 bases, and 15 bases lay in between. The CDR3 is 14 residues long. Germline V gene sequence: CDR1 SGHTA, CDR2 FQGNSA. The CDR3 DNA sequence: TGTGCCAGCAGCTCTCCATTTAGGGGCCACGAGCAGTACTTC. This gives the protein CASSSPFRGHEQYF. The full variable domain, completed using reference TRBV7-2 and TRBJ2-7, is GAGVSQSPSNKVTEKGKDVELRCDPISGHTALYWYRQSLGQGLEFLIYFQGNSAPDKSGLPSDRFSAERTGGSVSTLTIQRTQQEDSAVYLCASSSPFRGHEQYFGPGTRLTVT.

V usage is TRBV9 and J usage is TRBJ1-1, with a weak D call TRBD1 (5 bases). V shed 2 bases and J shed 1 base, with 12 bases lying between them. The CDR3 covers 15 residues. Germline values: CDR1 SGDLS, CDR2 YYNGEE. The CDR3 coding sequence is TGTGCCAGCAGCGTGGGGGAGGGGCGGAACACTGAAGCTTTCTTT. Protein: CASSVGEGRNTEAFF.

The chain employs TRBV7-7 and TRBJ2-5; tentative D call: TRBD2 (6 bases). Trimming took 4 bases from V and 3 from J, leaving 12 bases between them. Per the germline V gene, CDR1 is SSHAT and CDR2 is FNYEAQ (reference sequence). The CDR3 length is 14 residues. The CDR3 protein is CASSSRDFKETQYF. The CDR3 DNA is TGTGCCAGCAGCTCCCGGGACTTCAAAGAGACCCAGTACTTC.

The rearrangement joins TRBV13 to TRBJ2-3; 8 bases map to TRBD2. Germline CDR1 PRHDT, CDR2 FYEKMQ (reference sequence). This CDR3 comprises 16 residues. V gave up 5 bases and J gave up 4 bases; unmatched junction bases: 11. The DNA for the CDR3 is TGTGCCAGCAGCCCCTCACTAGCGGAAATAGCAGATACGCAGTATTTT. This codes for CASSPSLAEIADTQYF.

The genes are TRBV2 and TRBJ1-2; no clear D. V was pared by 7 bases and J by 5 bases, with 17 bases between. The CDR3 length is 14 residues. Looked up from germline, CDR1 is SNHLY and CDR2 is FYNNEI. CDR3 in DNA: TGTGCCAGCATAGGAGGGCAAATAAAATATGGCTACACCTTC. Translated, it gives CASIGGQIKYGYTF. Looking up the rest from reference TRBV2 and TRBJ1-2 gives the full variable domain: EPEVTQTPSHQVTQMGQEVILRCVPISNHLYFYWYRQILGQKVEFLVSFYNNEISEKSEIFDDQFSVERPDGSNFTLKIRSTKLEDSAMYFCASIGGQIKYGYTFGSGTRLTVV.

This chain connects TRBV4-1 to TRBJ1-2; unclear D gene. CDR1 and CDR2 (germline): MGHRA, YSYEKL. CDR3 length: 15 amino acids. With 0 bases removed from V and 7 bases from J, the gap between germline ends came to 15 bases. The CDR3 nucleotides are TGCGCCAGCAGCCAAGAAGTCCGGGATGTTCCTGGCTACACCTTC. It codes for CASSQEVRDVPGYTF.

This sequence joins TRBV7-2 and TRBJ2-1; possible D gene TRBD2, 5 bases. With 1 base removed from V and 10 bases from J, the gap between germline ends came to 8 bases. The CDR3 runs to 12 residues. Germline CDR1 is SGHTA and CDR2 is FQGNSA. In DNA, the CDR3 is TGTGCCAGCAGCTTAGTGGAGCGGGAGCAGTTCTTC. Translation: CASSLVEREQFF.

This sequence joins TRBV6-1 and TRBJ1-1; TRBD1 agrees at 7 bases. V was pared by 3 bases and J by 4 bases, with 5 bases of the junction left unmatched. CDR1 is MNHNS and CDR2 is SASEGT in the germline V gene. The CDR3 is 14 residues long. The CDR3 coding sequence is TGTGCCAGCAGTGACTACCAGGGGGTCACTGAAGCTTTCTTT. It yields the protein CASSDYQGVTEAFF.

This chain joins TRBV6-1 and TRBJ1-1; D perhaps matches TRBD1 (6 bases). V lost 2 bases and J 6 bases, leaving 16 bases between the germline ends. CDR3 length: 15 amino acids. The germline V gene has CDR1 MNHNS and CDR2 SASEGT. In nucleotides, the CDR3 is TGTGCCAGCAGTGAAAGTTTTGGGGGGGGCCCTGAAGCTTTCTTT. Protein product: CASSESFGGGPEAFF.

This rearrangement joins TRBV30 to TRBJ1-2; possibly TRBD1 for D (5 bases). Trimming stripped 1 base from V and 4 bases from J, with 7 bases between. This CDR3 region has 12 residues. Germline lookup yields CDR1 GTSNPN and CDR2 SVGIG (reference sequence). The CDR3 DNA sequence: TGTGCCTGGAGTGGGAGGGGCTATGGCTACACCTTC. Translation gives CAWSGRGYGYTF. The full variable domain, completed using reference TRBV30 and TRBJ1-2, is SQTIHQWPATLVQPVGSPLSLECTVEGTSNPNLYWYRQAAGRGLQLLFYSVGIGQISSEVPQNLSASRPQDRQFILSSKKLLLSDSGFYLCAWSGRGYGYTFGSGTRLTVV.

The CDR3 is CASSPPGLAYEQYF. DNA for the CDR3: TGTGCCAGCAGCCCCCCCGGACTTGCCTACGAGCAGTACTTC. This chain connects TRBV27 to TRBJ2-7; perhaps TRBD2 as D (5 bases). Germline CDR1 and CDR2: MNHEY and SMNVEV (reference sequence). The CDR3 is 14 residues long. The V and J ends lost 6 bases and 2 bases respectively, with 14 bases between them.

This chain connects TRBV27 to TRBJ2-7; 8 bases are a match to TRBD2. V gave up 4 bases and J gave up 3 bases; unmatched junction bases: 5. Germline assignment: CDR1 MNHEY and CDR2 SMNVEV (reference sequence). The CDR3 sequence is 14 residues long. CDR3 sequence (DNA): TGTGCCAGCAGTTGGGGACTAGGCCGCTACGAGCAGTACTTC. The encoded protein is CASSWGLGRYEQYF.